The rows below give T cell receptor beta chains drawn from one sample of a study of blood T cell repertoires in COVID-19. The repertoire was sequenced with immunoSEQ multiplex PCR; TCRdb's copy has only in-frame clones and lacks some. The repertoire holds under 350,000 clones, with about 80% as singletons. The specimen was peripheral blood. The receptors were sampled from a woman aged 45-59 years who had recovered from COVID-19. Both conserved end residues are part of each CDR3. A D gene is named only where the DNA matches it firmly. Clone size is stated in some rows and not others, as once, few, many or a class when expanded.

TRBV5-1,-,TRBJ1-1,TRBD1,CASSLEGQGMTEAFF,TGCGCCAGCAGCTTGGAAGGACAGGGAATGACTGAAGCTTTCTTT
TRBV2,-,TRBJ1-4,TRBD1,CASSDRTGIGEKLFF,TGTGCCAGCAGTGACCGGACAGGGATCGGTGAAAAACTGTTTTTT
TRBV4-2,many,TRBJ1-6,TRBD1,CASSPGQGFRSPLHF,TGTGCCAGCAGCCCAGGACAGGGGTTTCGGTCACCCCTCCACTTT
TRBV2,-,TRBJ2-3,-,CASSEQGWTDTQYF,TGTGCCAGCAGTGAGCAGGGGTGGACAGATACGCAGTATTTT
TRBV20-1,-,TRBJ2-7,TRBD2,CSASGGLAASYGEQYF,TGCAGTGCTAGTGGGGGACTAGCCGCAAGCTATGGCGAGCAGTACTTC
TRBV5-6,-,TRBJ2-3,-,CASSSGTRDYWTQYF,TGTGCCAGCAGCTCCGGGACTCGAGATTATTGGACGCAGTATTTT
TRBV6-2/TRBV6-3,-,TRBJ1-5,TRBD1,CASSYAPGGQPQHF,TGTGCCAGCAGTTACGCCCCAGGGGGACAGCCCCAGCATTTT
TRBV4-3,-,TRBJ2-7,-,CASSQVSSSYEQYF,TGCGCCAGCAGCCAAGTTTCCAGCTCCTACGAGCAGTACTTC
TRBV21-1,-,TRBJ2-2,-,CASSKVWGTGTNTGELFF,-
TRBV11-2,-,TRBJ1-1,-,CASSAHMNTEAFF,TGTGCCAGCAGCGCACATATGAACACTGAAGCTTTCTTT
TRBV21-1,-,TRBJ2-7,-,CASSKTCWGRPGDEQYF,TGTGCCAGCAGCAAAACCTGTTGGGGGAGGCCTGGAGACGAGCAGTACTTC
TRBV15,-,TRBJ2-5,TRBD1,CATSRDGTGVFIETQYF,TGTGCCACCAGCAGAGATGGGACAGGGGTTTTTATTGAGACCCAGTACTTC
TRBV7-2,-,TRBJ2-1,TRBD2,CASSLAGLNEQFF,TGTGCCAGCAGCCTAGCGGGGCTCAATGAGCAGTTCTTC
TRBV19,-,TRBJ2-7,-,CASSMTGTYEQYF,TGTGCCAGTAGTATGACAGGAACCTACGAGCAGTACTTC
TRBV4-3,-,TRBJ2-7,TRBD2,CASSQLSPPSGSSSYEQYF,TGCGCCAGCAGCCAACTATCCCCTCCTAGCGGGTCCTCCTCCTACGAGCAGTACTTC
TRBV28,once,TRBJ2-1,TRBD2,CASSFRLAGGQSYSNEQFF,TGTGCCAGCAGTTTCCGCCTAGCGGGGGGGCAGTCTTATTCCAATGAGCAGTTCTTC
TRBV10-3,-,TRBJ2-3,TRBD2,CAISTPLAGGQTDTQYF,TGTGCCATCAGCACCCCACTAGCGGGGGGGCAAACAGATACGCAGTATTTT
TRBV7-8,-,TRBJ2-3,-,CASSLQSPDTQYF,TGTGCCAGCAGCTTACAATCCCCAGATACGCAGTATTTT
TRBV27,-,TRBJ2-2,TRBD2,CASSLETSGTAGELFF,TGTGCCAGCAGTCTAGAGACTAGCGGGACGGCCGGGGAGCTGTTTTTT
TRBV11-2,-,TRBJ1-2,-,CASSFGDGMRGYTF,TGTGCCAGCAGCTTCGGTGACGGGATGCGCGGCTACACCTTC
TRBV11-3,-,TRBJ1-1,TRBD1,CASRKDRGDTEAFF,TGTGCCAGCAGAAAGGACAGGGGAGACACTGAAGCTTTCTTT
TRBV5-1,-,TRBJ2-3,-,CASSFWGGRTDTQYF,TGCGCCAGCAGCTTTTGGGGAGGTCGGACAGATACGCAGTATTTT
TRBV3-1/TRBV3-2,-,TRBJ2-1,-,CATGGATRRYNEQFF,TGTGCCACCGGTGGGGCGACTAGGCGCTACAATGAGCAGTTCTTC
TRBV27,-,TRBJ1-1,TRBD1,CASRIRQGGTEAFF,TGTGCCAGCAGGATACGACAGGGGGGCACTGAAGCTTTCTTT
TRBV2,once,TRBJ2-2,TRBD2,CASISGLAGVVELFF,TGTGCCAGCATATCGGGACTAGCGGGGGTAGTGGAGCTGTTTTTT
TRBV27,-,TRBJ1-2,TRBD1,CASSPGQGLSNYGYTF,TGTGCCAGCAGTCCGGGACAGGGATTATCTAACTATGGCTACACCTTC
TRBV7-3,-,TRBJ2-5,TRBD2,CASSSIAGGQETQYF,TGTGCCAGCAGCTCGATAGCGGGAGGGCAAGAGACCCAGTACTTC
TRBV9,few,TRBJ1-2,-,CASSVGYGGANYGYTF,TGTGCCAGCAGCGTAGGATACGGGGGAGCTAACTATGGCTACACCTTC
TRBV28,few,TRBJ2-3,-,CASTPTAPGTDTQYF,TGTGCCAGCACCCCTACCGCCCCGGGCACAGATACGCAGTATTTT